Included here is one TCR beta chain sequence, with context. Primers included in the PCR were 60 Vbeta and 13 Jbeta primers. This table comes from immunoSEQ multiplex PCR, and its TCRdb copy is limited to in-frame clones, with some not included. The repertoire holds under 200,000 clones, about 75% seen once, with 2.5% to 3% in the top ten. The record originates from a study of cytomegalovirus exposure and HLA in healthy donors. Trimming took 5 bases from V and 0 from J; bases not matched to a gene: 5. Germline V gives CDR1 GTSNPN, CDR2 SVGIG (reference sequence). The CDR3 has 15 residues. The chain is built from TRBV30 and TRBJ1-1, with TRBD1 matching over 11 bases. Specimen: PBMCs. The sequence derives from a woman aged 45 to 65 in good health and CMV-seropositive. This chain's CDR3 is CAWGGQGVLNTEAFF. The CDR3 nucleotides read TGTGCCTGGGGGGGACAGGGGGTGCTGAACACTGAAGCTTTCTTT.